Listed below are T cell receptor beta chains from one sample, sequenced in a study of cytomegalovirus exposure and HLA in healthy donors. TCRdb's copy holds only in-frame clones and misses some; the assay was immunoSEQ multiplex PCR. The sample records 150,000 to 190,000 clones, roughly four fifths being singletons. Sequencing was carried out using PBMCs. The receptors shown here come from a man between 18 and 35 years old in good health and CMV-seronegative. Both conserved end residues are part of each CDR3. The D gene is left open where the match is weak. Size is stated for part of the rows, as once, few or many counts, or as a class when the clone is expanded.

CDR3 protein	CDR3 DNA	V gene	J gene	D gene	clone size
CASKEYGGSYEQYF	TGTGCCAGCAAGGAGTACGGCGGGAGTTACGAGCAGTACTTC	TRBV5-8	TRBJ2-7	TRBD2	NA
CASSPGTGDYEQYF	TGCGCCAGCAGCCCCGGGACAGGGGATTACGAGCAGTACTTC	TRBV5-1	TRBJ2-7	TRBD1	NA
CASSLSSYEQYF	TGTGCCAGCAGCCTGAGCTCCTACGAGCAGTACTTC	TRBV6-5	TRBJ2-7	NA	few
CASSTRGGRFQETQYF	TGTGCCAGTAGTACCCGAGGCGGGAGGTTCCAAGAGACCCAGTACTTC	TRBV19	TRBJ2-5	TRBD2	NA
CASAGGAWGGADTQYF	TGTGCCAGCGCGGGAGGGGCCTGGGGGGGTGCAGATACGCAGTATTTT	TRBV25-1	TRBJ2-3	TRBD2	NA
CASSGRERSDTQYF	TGTGCCAGCAGCGGGAGGGAGAGGTCGGATACGCAGTATTTT	TRBV5-4	TRBJ2-3	TRBD2	once
CASSPYRQGYGYTF	TGTGCCAGCAGCCCTTATAGGCAGGGGTATGGCTACACCTTC	TRBV28	TRBJ1-2	NA	NA
CASSLGLAGAYEQFF	TGTGCCAGCAGCCTCGGACTAGCGGGGGCCTATGAGCAGTTCTTC	TRBV6-5	TRBJ2-1	TRBD2	NA
CASSIGIASADTQYF	TGTGCCAGTAGTATTGGAATAGCCTCCGCAGATACGCAGTATTTT	TRBV19	TRBJ2-3	NA	once
CASSPFDFALGVEQYF	TGCGCCAGCAGCCCTTTTGACTTCGCCTTAGGGGTGGAGCAGTACTTC	TRBV5-1	TRBJ2-7	NA	NA
CASSLPTAYEQYF	TGTGCCAGCAGCCTACCTACAGCCTACGAGCAGTACTTC	TRBV7-9	TRBJ2-7	NA	NA
CSSSWDRGSNEQYF	TGTTCCAGCAGCTGGGACAGGGGTTCCAACGAGCAGTACTTC	TRBV7-9	TRBJ2-7	TRBD1	NA
CASSPPGGSGDEQFF	TGTGCCAGCTCACCACCGGGCGGGAGTGGAGATGAGCAGTTCTTC	TRBV18	TRBJ2-1	TRBD2	NA
CSVEGQGAGGYTF	TGCAGCGTTGAAGGACAGGGGGCCGGCGGCTACACCTTC	TRBV29-1	TRBJ1-2	TRBD1	once
CASSLGAGEETQYF	TGTGCCAGCAGCTTAGGGGCGGGAGAAGAGACCCAGTACTTC	TRBV11-3	TRBJ2-5	TRBD2	NA
CASSLSSGSGANVLTF	TGTGCCAGCAGTTTATCATCCGGCTCTGGGGCCAACGTCCTGACTTTC	TRBV27	TRBJ2-6	NA	few
CASSLGTTFSSYNEQFF	TGCGCCAGCAGCTTGGGGACAACATTCAGCTCCTACAATGAGCAGTTCTTC	TRBV5-1	TRBJ2-1	NA	once
CASSLGLGQYF	TGTGCCAGCAGTTTAGGGCTGGGGCAGTACTTC	TRBV28	TRBJ2-7	NA	NA
CASSLSGRGGNEQFF	TGTGCCAGCAGCCTTAGCGGGAGGGGCGGCAATGAGCAGTTCTTC	TRBV6-5	TRBJ2-1	TRBD2	NA
CASKGSSYNEQFF	TGTGCCAGCAAAGGGAGCTCCTACAATGAGCAGTTCTTC	TRBV6-5	TRBJ2-1	NA	NA
CASSADRASWNEQFF	TGTGCCAGCAGTGCCGACAGGGCCTCTTGGAATGAGCAGTTCTTC	TRBV7-6	TRBJ2-1	TRBD1	NA
CASSSQGSGAREQYF	TGCGCCAGCAGCTCCCAGGGATCCGGAGCGCGGGAGCAGTACTTC	TRBV5-1	TRBJ2-7	NA	few
CASSNPRVETLICLIF	TGTGCCAGCAGCAACCCTCGGGTAGAAACTTTGATCTGCCTCATCTTT	TRBV21-1	TRBJ1-1	NA	NA
CASSLLGRDRSYEQYF	TGTGCCAGCAGTTTATTGGGCCGGGACAGGTCCTACGAGCAGTACTTC	TRBV28	TRBJ2-7	TRBD1	NA
CASSLESGLLLTATDTQYF	TGCGCCAGCAGCTTGGAGTCCGGACTGCTACTTACGGCCACAGATACGCAGTATTTT	TRBV5-1	TRBJ2-3	NA	once
CASSSRDRREETQYF	TGTGCCAGCAGCAGCCGGGACAGGCGAGAAGAGACCCAGTACTTC	TRBV14	TRBJ2-5	TRBD1	NA
CASSLGDREKETQYF	TGTGCCAGCAGCTTAGGGGACAGGGAGAAGGAGACCCAGTACTTC	TRBV7-2	TRBJ2-5	TRBD1	NA
CASSSGLAGNSATDTQYF	TGTGCCAGCAGCTCGGGACTAGCGGGCAATTCGGCCACAGATACGCAGTATTTT	TRBV7-9	TRBJ2-3	TRBD2	NA
CASSLRTAGDGYTF	TGTGCCAGCAGCCTTCGAACGGCAGGGGATGGCTACACCTTC	TRBV14	TRBJ1-2	NA	NA
CASSFGLAGTVETQYF	TGCGCCAGCAGCTTTGGACTAGCGGGAACGGTAGAGACCCAGTACTTC	TRBV5-1	TRBJ2-5	TRBD2	NA
CASSFQDPQGDTQYF	TGCGCCAGCAGTTTTCAAGACCCCCAGGGGGATACGCAGTATTTT	TRBV10-1	TRBJ2-3	NA	NA
CASSSGLLTDTQYF	TGTGCCAGCAGCTCCGGACTACTCACAGATACGCAGTATTTT	TRBV7-2	TRBJ2-3	NA	NA
CASSLGTSGLGGEQFF	TGTGCCAGCAGCCTCGGGACTAGCGGCCTCGGGGGTGAGCAGTTCTTC	TRBV7-8	TRBJ2-1	TRBD2	NA
CASSPQGAGEAFF	TGTGCCAGTAGTCCGCAGGGGGCTGGGGAAGCTTTCTTT	TRBV19	TRBJ1-1	TRBD1	NA
CASSQNLGTDTQYF	TGTGCCAGCAGTCAAAACTTGGGCACAGATACGCAGTATTTT	TRBV6-1	TRBJ2-3	NA	NA
CASSLGRMGGDEQFF	TGTGCCAGCAGCTTGGGGAGAATGGGGGGGGATGAGCAGTTCTTC	TRBV5-4	TRBJ2-1	TRBD2	NA
CASSKGGLNTEAFF	TGTGCCAGTAGTAAGGGCGGGTTGAACACTGAAGCTTTCTTT	TRBV19	TRBJ1-1	NA	NA
CASSLWAGEGYTF	TGCGCCAGCAGCTTGTGGGCAGGGGAAGGCTACACCTTC	TRBV5-1	TRBJ1-2	NA	NA
CASSYSTSAYEQYF	TGTGCCAGCAGTTACTCGACTAGCGCCTACGAGCAGTACTTC	TRBV6-6	TRBJ2-7	TRBD2	NA
CAIYGGIDSNTGELFF	TGTGCCATCTACGGAGGGATAGACTCGAACACCGGGGAGCTGTTTTTT	TRBV10-3	TRBJ2-2	NA	NA
CASSLAKANGIGETQYF	TGTGCCAGCAGCTTAGCTAAGGCTAACGGGATAGGGGAGACCCAGTACTTC	TRBV7-9	TRBJ2-5	NA	NA
CASSPYGTSGQETQYF	TGCGCCAGCAGCCCCTACGGGACTAGCGGCCAAGAGACCCAGTACTTC	TRBV4-3	TRBJ2-5	TRBD2	once
CASSLAEETQYF	TGTGCCAGCAGCTTAGCGGAGGAGACCCAGTACTTC	TRBV7-9	TRBJ2-5	NA	NA
CASGGTRGLETQYF	TGTGCCAGCGGGGGGACTAGAGGTTTGGAGACCCAGTACTTC	TRBV7-9	TRBJ2-5	TRBD2	NA
CASSEQGAGSNQPQHF	TGTGCCAGCAGTGAACAGGGGGCGGGGAGCAATCAGCCCCAGCATTTT	TRBV6-1	TRBJ1-5	TRBD1	NA